This TCR beta chain was sequenced in a study of Ad26.COV2.S vaccination and SARS-CoV-2 variants. Indicated treatment: 15 to 20 received Ad26.COV2.S at low or high dose, single or two shots; several received placebo; per-sample allocation not given. Specimens were obtained on day 63 following the first vaccine or placebo injection. Clones were read by immunoSEQ multiplex PCR, and TCRdb kept only the in-frame ones, dropping some. The sample shows over 250,000 clones, more than 75% of them seen only once. The V and J ends lost 6 bases and 0 bases respectively, with 11 bases between them. The CDR3 totals 14 residues. Germline V gene data show CDR1 as LNHDA and CDR2 as SQIVND (reference sequence).

V and J are TRBV19 and TRBJ1-1; D possibly corresponds to TRBD1 (5 bases). This TCR was sampled from a person between 18 and 59 years old who received the Ad26.COV2.S COVID-19 vaccine or a placebo. Here the sequenced sample was peripheral blood, taken in a trial of Ad26.COV2.S vaccine versus placebo. CDR3: CASSLLGVNTEAFF. The CDR3 nucleotides read TGTGCCAGTAGCCTCTTGGGGGTGAACACTGAAGCTTTCTTT.